This TCR beta chain stems from a study of T cell responses to AZD1222 COVID-19 vaccine. The protocol was immunoSEQ multiplex PCR, while the TCRdb copy is restricted to in-frame clones and leaves out a portion. The table has more than 120,000 clones, approximately 87% seen once. Germline V CDR1 and CDR2: PRHDT, FYEKMQ (reference sequence). V lost 5 bases to trimming and J lost 9 bases; unmatched junction nucleotides: 5. This CDR3 region has 14 residues. The sequence derives from an adult who received the AZD1222 COVID-19 vaccine. The sample consisted of peripheral blood, taken 28 days after the second AZD1222 dose. The chain employs TRBV13 and TRBJ1-6, with 9 positions matching TRBD1. DNA for the CDR3: TGTGCCAGCAGCATGGACAGGGGTAGTTCACCCCTCCACTTT. It specifies CASSMDRGSSPLHF.